This T cell receptor beta chain originates from a study of T cell responses to AZD1222 COVID-19 vaccine. General observations from the study: Donors were mostly white British, more females; clonal diversity possibly underestimated. The study reported that nearly half of spike-specific TCRs target unmutated variant regions. Repertoires were sampled only after the peak T cell response.

Libraries were prepared by immunoSEQ multiplex PCR; TCRdb keeps only in-frame clonotypes and omits some of them. This table has about 110,000 clones, around 90% appearing once. CDR1 and CDR2 from the germline V gene are LNHDA and SQIVND (reference sequence). The CDR3 loop spans 15 amino acids. J gave up 5 bases and V 7 bases, and 9 bases lay outside the gene matches. On this clone itself: Its specificity is unknown.

The chain carries TRBV19 and TRBJ2-1, with 9 bases aligning to TRBD2. This TCR was recovered from an adult who received the AZD1222 COVID-19 vaccine. Sequences were derived from peripheral blood, sampled 28 days after the second AZD1222 dose. The CDR3 DNA follows: TGTGCCAGTAACCCCAGCGGGGGGAGCGACAATGAGCAGTTCTTC. It is translated as CASNPSGGSDNEQFF.